This entry is about one T cell receptor (beta chain). This specimen comes from a study of blood T cell repertoires in COVID-19. Study-wide context: COVID-19 samples from acute and convalescent phases originated in the United States, Italy and Spain. Nucleic acid was either cDNA or gDNA, and it came from T cells, B-cell-depleted T cells, or PBMCs.

Authors' methods: Estimates of nucleated cell counts were drawn from the amplification of reference gene primers. Here immunoSEQ multiplex PCR was the method, and the copy in TCRdb shows in-frame clones only, minus some. That table furnishes V, J and clone size, whereas the DNA furnished D and trimming. The data contain roughly 8,600 clones, 70% to 85% of them seen just once; the ten biggest clones take up about 17%. The receptor comes from a human donor with active COVID-19. The donor label of this sample is uncertain. Sequencing input: peripheral blood.

The CDR3 spells CASSFGQFVVDEQYF. CDR3 DNA sequence: TGTGCCAGCAGCTTCGGACAGTTCGTCGTGGACGAGCAGTACTTC. The V and J genes are TRBV11-3 and TRBJ2-7, with D tentatively TRBD1 (6 bases). Trimming pared 3 bases from V and 5 bases from J, leaving 17 bases between. The CDR3 runs to 15 residues. Germline V gene sequence: CDR1 SGHNT, CDR2 YENEEA.